This T cell receptor (beta chain) was identified during a study of early T cells in non-severe SARS-CoV-2 infection. Study as a whole: Sequencing targeted bulk RNA from unsorted whole blood, leaving chains unpaired.

Individual cDNA molecules carried attached unique molecular identifiers. Using its own MiXCR run on the 5' RACE reads, TCRdb lists one record per CDR3 protein. The repertoire holds about 69,000 distinct CDR3 sequences, with roughly a tenth as singletons. Of note for this clonotype: Its cognate antigen is unknown.

Overall study findings and caveats: The study's VDJdb matching favored anti-spike CD8 responses and missed private and CD4 specificities.

Trimming took off 5 bases at V and 4 bases at J, with 12 bases between the two ends. The CDR3 contains 15 residues. Germline V gives CDR1 MNHEY, CDR2 SVGAGI. The chain recombines TRBV6-5 with TRBJ2-6, with D tentatively TRBD2 (6 bases). The sample taken for sequencing was whole blood. This clonotype was sampled from an adult who was a healthcare worker with PCR-confirmed SARS-CoV-2 infection or an uninfected control (not recorded which). CDR3 nucleotide sequence: TGTGCCAGCAGTACACGGGGGTCAGGGGCCAACGTCCTGACTTTC. Translating it yields CASSTRGSGANVLTF.